The 20 T cell receptor beta chains below come from one sample, sequenced in a study of blood T cell repertoires in COVID-19. Sequencing used immunoSEQ multiplex PCR; TCRdb keeps in-frame clones, though not all of them. The table shows about 330,000 clones, with roughly 85% occurring only once. Input material: PBMCs or T cells enriched from blood (not recorded which). These receptors came from a woman between 25 and 40 years old who had recovered from COVID-19.

CDR3 sequence: CASSLEGRRDSSYNEQFF. As DNA, the CDR3 is TGTGCCAGCAGTTTAGAGGGCAGACGAGATAGCTCCTACAATGAGCAGTTCTTC. V is TRBV27 and J is TRBJ2-1; D may be TRBD2 (5 bases). With 2 bases removed from V and 0 bases from J, the gap between germline ends came to 17 bases. CDR3 size: 18 residues. The V gene's germline CDR1 is MNHEY and CDR2 SMNVEV (reference sequence).

The chain combines TRBV5-1 with TRBJ1-1; 7 bases line up with TRBD1. CDR1 and CDR2 (germline): SGHRS, YFSETQ. V gave up 2 bases and J gave up 0 bases; unmatched junction bases: 4. The CDR3 loop spans 15 amino acids. CDR3 in DNA: TGCGCCAGCAGCTTCGACAGGGACATGAACACTGAAGCTTTCTTT. Translation gives CASSFDRDMNTEAFF. The variable domain in full, completed from reference TRBV5-1 and TRBJ1-1, reads KAGVTQTPRYLIKTRGQQVTLSCSPISGHRSVSWYQQTPGQGLQFLFEYFSETQRNKGNFPGRFSGRQFSNSRSEMNVSTLELGDSALYLCASSFDRDMNTEAFFGQGTRLTVV.

This rearrangement joins TRBV5-1 to TRBJ1-1, with D uncertain. Germline V gives CDR1 SGHRS, CDR2 YFSETQ. The germline V and J ends were trimmed by 0 bases and 5 bases, with 14 bases remaining between them. The CDR3 runs 15 residues. The CDR3 sequence: CASSLGVDEGTEAFF. DNA of the CDR3: TGCGCCAGCAGCTTGGGGGTAGACGAGGGAACTGAAGCTTTCTTT.

This clone was seen a few times. This chain joins TRBV3-1 (or the pseudogene TRBV3-2) and TRBJ1-2; maybe TRBD1 (6 bases). This CDR3 comprises 12 residues. The V gene's germline CDR1 is LGHDT and CDR2 YNNKEL (reference sequence). V was shortened by 7 bases and J by 7 bases, with 13 bases between the two germline ends. CDR3 DNA sequence: TGTGCCAGCACCACAGGGTCCCGTGGCTACACCTTC. It translates to CASTTGSRGYTF.

The chain joins TRBV5-4 to TRBJ1-2; D not resolved. This CDR3 is 15 amino acids long. Germline loops: CDR1 SGHNT, CDR2 YYREEE (reference sequence). V was trimmed by 4 bases and J by 2 bases, leaving 15 bases between them. The CDR3 coding sequence is TGTGCCAGCAGCACGCCAGCGGGCGTCAACTATGGCTACACCTTC. It codes for CASSTPAGVNYGYTF.

The rearrangement links TRBV5-5 to TRBJ2-7; the D gene is possibly TRBD2 (5 bases). Germline-derived CDR1 and CDR2 are SGHKS and YYEKEE (reference sequence). V shed 4 bases and J shed 6 bases, with 17 bases lying between them. The CDR3 runs to 14 residues. The CDR3 spells CASSTPREQSEQYF. The CDR3 DNA is TGTGCCAGCAGCACCCCTCGGGAACAGAGCGAGCAGTACTTC. The full variable domain, completed using reference TRBV5-5 and TRBJ2-7, is DAGVTQSPTHLIKTRGQQVTLRCSPISGHKSVSWYQQVLGQGPQFIFQYYEKEERGRGNFPDRFSARQFPNYSSELNVNALLLGDSALYLCASSTPREQSEQYFGPGTRLTVT.

This chain links TRBV7-2 with TRBJ1-3, with no clear D. V lost 3 bases and J lost 2, with 8 bases in between. The CDR3 contains 14 residues. CDR1 and CDR2 (germline): SGHTA, FQGNSA. The CDR3 loop reads CASSFGQTGNTIYF. The CDR3 coding sequence is TGTGCCAGCAGCTTTGGGCAGACTGGAAACACCATATATTTT. The whole variable domain, remainder taken from reference TRBV7-2 and TRBJ1-3, is GAGVSQSPSNKVTEKGKDVELRCDPISGHTALYWYRQSLGQGLEFLIYFQGNSAPDKSGLPSDRFSAERTGGSVSTLTIQRTQQEDSAVYLCASSFGQTGNTIYFGEGSWLTVV.

CDR3 sequence: CASSSGGQGASNYGYTF. The CDR3 DNA reads as TGTGCCAGCAGCAGTGGAGGACAGGGGGCCTCCAACTATGGCTACACCTTC. The chain joins TRBV5-6 to TRBJ1-2; TRBD1 matches 11 bases. V lost 4 bases, J lost 2 bases, and 10 bases stayed unmatched. Germline V CDR1 and CDR2: SGHDT, YYEEEE. This CDR3 is built from 17 residues.

The chain uses TRBV7-8 and TRBJ1-5; D is unclear. Germline V CDR1 and CDR2: SGHVS, FQNEAQ. CDR3 length: 13 amino acids. Trimming cost V 5 bases and J 2 bases, with 7 bases left between them. The CDR3 DNA reads as TGTGCCAGCAGCCCGCGCGGCAATCAGCCCCAGCATTTT. Translating gives CASSPRGNQPQHF.

The rearrangement uses TRBV3-1 (or the pseudogene TRBV3-2) and TRBJ2-7; TRBD1 might be the D (6 bases). Trimming stripped 4 bases from V and 6 bases from J, with 25 bases between. From germline, CDR1 is LGHDT and CDR2 YNNKEL (reference sequence). The CDR3 is made up of 17 amino acids. As DNA, the CDR3 is TGTGCCAGCAGCCCGCCACCGGGACACCCCGACTGGTTCGAGCAGTACTTC. Its protein is CASSPPPGHPDWFEQYF.

This clone was observed a single time. J is TRBJ1-5 and V is TRBV30; unclear D gene. V was pared by 4 bases and J by 2 bases, with 18 bases between. CDR3 length equals 16 residues. Germline CDR1 and CDR2: GTSNPN and SVGIG (reference sequence). CDR3 sequence: CAWTKQPGLGNQPQHF. In nucleotides, the CDR3 is TGTGCCTGGACCAAACAACCGGGGTTGGGCAATCAGCCCCAGCATTTT.

This clone was counted between two and nine times. The chain is built from TRBV5-1 and TRBJ2-1; TRBD2 aligns across 10 bases. This CDR3 spans 19 amino acids. The germline V gene encodes CDR1 SGHRS and CDR2 YFSETQ. J lost 0 bases, V lost 0 bases, and 9 bases had no gene match. CDR3 DNA sequence: TGCGCCAGCAGCTTGGCGGCTAGCGGGGGCCAAAGCTCCTACAATGAGCAGTTCTTC. Protein product: CASSLAASGGQSSYNEQFF.

The V call is TRBV5-1, the J call TRBJ2-5; no reliable D call. The CDR3 totals 12 residues. Per the germline V gene, CDR1 is SGHRS and CDR2 is YFSETQ. V lost 4 bases to trimming and J lost 6 bases, with 10 bases between them. The CDR3 DNA is TGCGCCAGCAGCCCCGAGGAGCAGACCCAGTACTTC. Protein: CASSPEEQTQYF.

The V and J genes are TRBV6-5 and TRBJ1-3; D gene uncertain. Germline V lookup: CDR1 MNHEY, CDR2 SVGAGI. The V end lost 2 bases, the J end lost 0 bases, and 8 bases lay between the germline ends. There are 15 residues in the CDR3. The DNA of the CDR3 is TGTGCCAGCAGTTACGCGCCAAACTCTGGAAACACCATATATTTT. Residues: CASSYAPNSGNTIYF.

This clone was counted once. The chain links TRBV3-1 (or the pseudogene TRBV3-2) to TRBJ2-2; no clear D gene. This CDR3 has 14 residues. The V gene's germline CDR1 is LGHDT and CDR2 YNNKEL (reference sequence). The V gene lost 1 base and the J gene lost 6 bases, with 9 bases spanning the gap. CDR3 sequence: CASSQALSAGELFF. DNA for the CDR3: TGTGCCAGCAGCCAAGCCCTCTCGGCCGGGGAGCTGTTTTTT.

This clone turned up a few times. The chain employs TRBV7-9 and TRBJ2-7; 12 bases fit TRBD2. The CDR3 has 18 residues. The V gene's germline CDR1 is SEHNR and CDR2 FQNEAQ (reference sequence). V lost 4 bases, J lost 7 bases, and 17 bases stayed unmatched. The CDR3 loop is CASSSRLGLAGGPEEQYF. The CDR3 nucleotides read TGTGCCAGCAGCTCACGGCTGGGGCTAGCGGGGGGGCCGGAAGAGCAGTACTTC.

The chain is built from TRBV15 and TRBJ1-1; possibly TRBD1 for D (5 bases). V dropped 0 bases and J dropped 2 bases, with 10 bases sitting between them. The CDR3 is made up of 15 amino acids. Germline V lookup: CDR1 LNHNV, CDR2 YYDKDF (reference sequence). The CDR3: CATSRETVINTEAFF. The CDR3, as DNA: TGTGCCACCAGCAGAGAGACAGTTATCAACACTGAAGCTTTCTTT. Complete variable domain (other parts from reference TRBV15 and TRBJ1-1): DAMVIQNPRYQVTQFGKPVTLSCSQTLNHNVMYWYQQKSSQAPKLLFHYYDKDFNNEADTPDNFQSRRPNTSFCFLDIRSPGLGDTAMYLCATSRETVINTEAFFGQGTRLTVV.

This chain uses TRBV4-1 with TRBJ1-1; 7 bases align to TRBD1. The CDR3 is 15 residues long. Germline CDR1 MGHRA, CDR2 YSYEKL. V trimming: 1 base; J trimming: 5 bases; junction bases outside the gene matches: 7. CDR3 nucleotides: TGCGCCAGCAGCCAAGGTCGCCAGGGGGGAACTGAAGCTTTCTTT. Its translation: CASSQGRQGGTEAFF.

Concerning this clone: The same CDR3 can be traced to other DNA sequences in this sample. This chain uses TRBV9 with TRBJ1-6, with D perhaps matching TRBD1 (5 bases). Germline CDR1 SGDLS, CDR2 YYNGEE. The ends were cut back, 0 bases at V and 0 bases at J, with 10 bases in the middle. The CDR3 is made up of 17 amino acids. The CDR3: CASSVAGGSSYNSPLHF. The CDR3 DNA reads TGTGCCAGCAGCGTAGCTGGGGGGAGCTCCTATAATTCACCCCTCCACTTT.

This clone was detected a few times. This chain connects TRBV10-3 to TRBJ1-5; D is possibly TRBD1 (6 bases). CDR3 length equals 16 residues. The ends were cut back, 2 bases at V and 7 bases at J, with 18 bases in the middle. In germline, CDR1 is ENHRY, CDR2 SYGVKD. The CDR3 here is CAISEAGGPRGQPQHF. The DNA for the CDR3 is TGTGCCATCAGTGAGGCGGGGGGCCCAAGGGGCCAGCCCCAGCATTTT.